Detailed here is one T cell receptor (beta chain). The data belong to a study of T cell changes during pregnancy in multiple sclerosis. Sequencing used immunoSEQ multiplex PCR; TCRdb keeps in-frame clones, though not all of them. Of around 57,000 clones detected, about 89% appear once; the ten largest clones hold about 2.3%. The germline V gene encodes CDR1 SGHRS and CDR2 YFSETQ. With 2 bases removed from V and 4 bases from J, the gap between germline ends came to 6 bases. CDR3 length: 12 residues. The TCR sequence derives from a female donor with multiple sclerosis, enrolled in a pregnancy study. V usage is TRBV5-1 and J usage is TRBJ1-2; D not certain. Sample: peripheral blood, taken in the first trimester of pregnancy. CDR3 protein: CASSFEGYGYTF. Written as DNA, the CDR3 is TGCGCCAGCAGCTTTGAGGGCTATGGCTACACCTTC. Complete variable domain (other parts from reference TRBV5-1 and TRBJ1-2): KAGVTQTPRYLIKTRGQQVTLSCSPISGHRSVSWYQQTPGQGLQFLFEYFSETQRNKGNFPGRFSGRQFSNSRSEMNVSTLELGDSALYLCASSFEGYGYTFGSGTRLTVV.